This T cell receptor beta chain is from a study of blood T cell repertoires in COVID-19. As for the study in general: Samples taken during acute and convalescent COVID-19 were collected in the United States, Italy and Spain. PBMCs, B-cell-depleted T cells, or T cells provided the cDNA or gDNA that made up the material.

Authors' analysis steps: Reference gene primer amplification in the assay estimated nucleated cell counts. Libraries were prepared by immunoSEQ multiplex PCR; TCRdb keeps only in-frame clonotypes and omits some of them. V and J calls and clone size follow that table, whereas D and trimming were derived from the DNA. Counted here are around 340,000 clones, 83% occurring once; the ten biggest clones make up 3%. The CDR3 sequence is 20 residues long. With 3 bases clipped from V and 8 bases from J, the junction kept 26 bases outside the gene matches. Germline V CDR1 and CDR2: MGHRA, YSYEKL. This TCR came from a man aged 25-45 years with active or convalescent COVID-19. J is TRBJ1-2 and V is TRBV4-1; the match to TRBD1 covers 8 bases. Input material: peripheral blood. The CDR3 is CASSHLAFPRGRGYPEGYTF. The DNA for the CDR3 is TGCGCCAGCAGCCACCTTGCCTTTCCCAGGGGGCGCGGGTACCCGGAGGGCTACACCTTC.